The T cell receptor (beta chain) under discussion was sequenced for a study of cytomegalovirus exposure and HLA in healthy donors. On the study more broadly: Drawn from HLA-typed donors, tens of millions of unique TCRs were held in an early data release. Study results and caveats: Some highly shared sequence variants likely arose as a pipeline artifact. Prior analysis indicated that the majority of TCR beta V segments exhibited productivity approximately 90% or approximately 30% of the time.

The PCR made use of 60 Vbeta and 13 Jbeta primers. Using immunoSEQ multiplex PCR, the repertoire was profiled, and TCRdb retains in-frame clones only, with some absent. The data contain more than 150,000 clones, 80% to 85% of them singletons. A remark on this clone: What it binds is unknown.

The sequenced material came from PBMCs. The TCR comes from a boy younger than 18 in good health and CMV-seronegative.

DNA of the CDR3: TGTGCCAGCAGCCCCGGGACAGGGCCCTACGAGCAGTACTTC. This sequence encodes CASSPGTGPYEQYF. The V call is TRBV5-5, the J call TRBJ2-7, with 9 bases that match TRBD1. The CDR3 sequence is 14 residues long. The ends lost 4 bases at V and 2 bases at J; junction bases unmatched: 4. Germline CDR1 SGHKS, CDR2 YYEKEE (reference sequence).